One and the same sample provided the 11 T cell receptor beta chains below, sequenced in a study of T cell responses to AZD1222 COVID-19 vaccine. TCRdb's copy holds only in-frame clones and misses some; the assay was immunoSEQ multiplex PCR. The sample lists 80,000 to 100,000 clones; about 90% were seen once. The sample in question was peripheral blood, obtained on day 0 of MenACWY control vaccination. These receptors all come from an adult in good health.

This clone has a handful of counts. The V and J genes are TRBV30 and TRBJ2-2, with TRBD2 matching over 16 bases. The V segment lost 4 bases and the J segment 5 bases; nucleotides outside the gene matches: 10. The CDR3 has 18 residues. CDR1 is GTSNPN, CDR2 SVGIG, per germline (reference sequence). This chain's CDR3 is CAWTRGTSGGARTGELFF. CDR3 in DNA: TGTGCCTGGACCCGCGGGACTAGCGGGGGGGCCAGGACCGGGGAGCTGTTTTTT.

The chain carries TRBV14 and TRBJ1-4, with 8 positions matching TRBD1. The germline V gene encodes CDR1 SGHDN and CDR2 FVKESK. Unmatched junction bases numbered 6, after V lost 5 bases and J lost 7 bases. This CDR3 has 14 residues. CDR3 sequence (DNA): TGTGCCAGCAGCTTGACAGGGGCGGGTGAAAAACTGTTTTTT. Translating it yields CASSLTGAGEKLFF.

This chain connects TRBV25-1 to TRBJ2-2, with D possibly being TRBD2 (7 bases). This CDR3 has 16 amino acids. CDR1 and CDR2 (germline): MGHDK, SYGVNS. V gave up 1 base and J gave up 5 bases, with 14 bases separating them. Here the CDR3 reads CASSEWRGGLTGELFF. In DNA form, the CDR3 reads TGTGCCAGCAGTGAATGGAGGGGGGGCTTAACCGGGGAGCTGTTTTTT.

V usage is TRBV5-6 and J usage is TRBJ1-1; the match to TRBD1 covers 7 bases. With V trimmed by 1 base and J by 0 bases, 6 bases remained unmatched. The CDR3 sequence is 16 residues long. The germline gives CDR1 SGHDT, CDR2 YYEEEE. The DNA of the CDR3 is TGTGCCAGCAGCTTGTGGGCAGGGGGAATGAACACTGAAGCTTTCTTT. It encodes CASSLWAGGMNTEAFF.

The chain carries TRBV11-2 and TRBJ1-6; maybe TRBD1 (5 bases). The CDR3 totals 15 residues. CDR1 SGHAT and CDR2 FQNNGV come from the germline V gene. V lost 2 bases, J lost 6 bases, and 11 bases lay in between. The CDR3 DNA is TGTGCCAGCAGCTTACAAGGGGACGGTAATTCACCCCTCCACTTT. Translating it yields CASSLQGDGNSPLHF.

The CDR3 bases are TGCGCCAGCAGCCAAGATTCGGTTGGAAGGGACAATTACTACGAGCAGTACTTC. Encoded protein: CASSQDSVGRDNYYEQYF. V gene TRBV4-3 combines with J gene TRBJ2-7, with a possible D match to TRBD1 (6 bases). Trimming shortened V by 0 bases and J by 3 bases, and 21 bases separated the two germline ends. The CDR3 runs to 18 residues. Germline V gene sequence: CDR1 LGHNA, CDR2 YSLEER.

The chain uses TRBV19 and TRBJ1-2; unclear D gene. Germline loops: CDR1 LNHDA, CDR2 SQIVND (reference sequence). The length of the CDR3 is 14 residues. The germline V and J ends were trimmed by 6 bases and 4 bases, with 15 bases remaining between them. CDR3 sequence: CASRTYGEGYGYTF. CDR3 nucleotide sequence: TGTGCCAGTAGGACCTATGGGGAAGGCTATGGCTACACCTTC.

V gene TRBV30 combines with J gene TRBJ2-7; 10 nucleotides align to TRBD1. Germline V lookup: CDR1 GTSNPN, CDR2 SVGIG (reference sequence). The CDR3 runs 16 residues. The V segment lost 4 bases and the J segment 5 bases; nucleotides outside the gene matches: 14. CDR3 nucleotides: TGTGCCTGGAACCAAAGGGGGACAGGGGTTTTAAACGAGCAGTACTTC. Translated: CAWNQRGTGVLNEQYF.

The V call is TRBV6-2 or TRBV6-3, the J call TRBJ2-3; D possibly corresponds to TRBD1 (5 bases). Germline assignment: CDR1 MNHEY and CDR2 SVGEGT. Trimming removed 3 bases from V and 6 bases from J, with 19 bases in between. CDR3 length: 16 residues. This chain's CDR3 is CASSYSDKDFADTQYF. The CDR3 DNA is TGTGCCAGCAGTTATTCGGACAAGGATTTCGCGGATACGCAGTATTTT.

In nucleotides, the CDR3 is TGTGCCAGCAGCGTAGGTCCACAGGGGGCTAACTATGGCTACACCTTC. Translating it yields CASSVGPQGANYGYTF. The chain couples TRBV9 to TRBJ1-2, with TRBD1 identical over 8 bases. With 0 bases clipped from V and 0 bases from J, the junction kept 4 bases outside the gene matches. The germline gives CDR1 SGDLS, CDR2 YYNGEE. There are 16 residues in the CDR3.

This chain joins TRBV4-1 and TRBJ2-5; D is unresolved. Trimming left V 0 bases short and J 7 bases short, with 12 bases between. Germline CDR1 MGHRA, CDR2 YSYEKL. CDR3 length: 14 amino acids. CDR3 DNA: TGCGCCAGCAGCCAAGATGGCCTCTTGGGGACCCAGTACTTC. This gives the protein CASSQDGLLGTQYF.